This TCR beta chain was obtained from a study of Ad26.COV2.S vaccination and SARS-CoV-2 variants. General observations from the study: Reportedly, after vaccination the spike-specific CD8+ and CD4+ T cell responses displayed substantial breadth. Whether participants received vaccine or placebo, their non-spike TCR breadth was similar. TCR breadth and depth estimates may have understated total T cell responses.

The table came from immunoSEQ multiplex PCR; TCRdb's copy has only in-frame clones and leaves some out. The data contain about 350,000 clones, 92% of them singletons. This clone has only a few counts. The antigen is not known. CDR3 length: 17 residues. V gave up 4 bases and J gave up 2 bases, with 20 bases separating them. The V gene's germline CDR1 is SEHNR and CDR2 FQNEAQ (reference sequence). The receptor's source is a human donor who had recovered from COVID-19. The input for sequencing was peripheral blood, taken after recovery from COVID-19. The chain recombines TRBV7-9 with TRBJ1-2, with D possibly being TRBD1 (6 bases). The CDR3 region is CASSSLVRGGGNYGYTF. Written as DNA, the CDR3 is TGTGCCAGCAGCTCCTTAGTTCGAGGAGGGGGAAACTATGGCTACACCTTC. Full variable domain (missing parts from reference TRBV7-9 and TRBJ1-2): DTGVSQNPRHKITKRGQNVTFRCDPISEHNRLYWYRQTLGQGPEFLTYFQNEAQLEKSRLLSDRFSAERPKGSFSTLEIQRTEQGDSAMYLCASSSLVRGGGNYGYTFGSGTRLTVV.